This T cell receptor beta chain emerged from a study of cytomegalovirus exposure and HLA in healthy donors. Primers for the PCR totalled 60 Vbeta and 13 Jbeta. Source study methods: Roughly 11 million shared chains were among approximately 87 million unique TCR beta chains counted in a later analysis. Clones were read by immunoSEQ multiplex PCR, and TCRdb kept only the in-frame ones, dropping some. V, J and clone size are taken as reported in that table, and D and trimming were inferred from the DNA itself. The table lists about 190,000 clones, about 87% of them singletons, with over 1% in the top ten. Germline CDR1 and CDR2: SGHTA and FQGNSA. Trimming at V came to 5 bases and at J to 7 bases, leaving 12 bases not matched to a gene. CDR3 size: 16 residues.

The specimen was PBMCs. This receptor was taken from a man aged 25-45 years in good health and CMV-seronegative. The chain combines TRBV7-2 with TRBJ2-2; 8 bases align to TRBD1. The CDR3 loop reads CASSQGARGANGELFF. DNA of the CDR3: TGTGCCAGCAGCCAGGGGGCTAGGGGGGCCAACGGGGAGCTGTTTTTT.